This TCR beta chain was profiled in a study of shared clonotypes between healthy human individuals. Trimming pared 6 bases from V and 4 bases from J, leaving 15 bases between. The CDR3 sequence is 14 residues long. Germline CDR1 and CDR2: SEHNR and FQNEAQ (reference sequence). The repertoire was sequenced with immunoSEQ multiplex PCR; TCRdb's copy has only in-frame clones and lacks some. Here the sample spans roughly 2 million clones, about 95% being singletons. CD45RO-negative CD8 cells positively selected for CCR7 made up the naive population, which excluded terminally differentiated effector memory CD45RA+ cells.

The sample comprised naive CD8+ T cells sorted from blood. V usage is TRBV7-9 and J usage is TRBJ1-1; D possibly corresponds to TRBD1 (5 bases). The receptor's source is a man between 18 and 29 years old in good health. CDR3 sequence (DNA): TGTGCCAGCAGGTCGTGGGACGATGGCACTGAAGCTTTCTTT. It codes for CASRSWDDGTEAFF.